The present entry profiles one TCR beta chain with its context. Its target is not known. The data derive from a study of cytomegalovirus exposure and HLA in healthy donors. Whole-study results and caveats: Rare sequences made up most TCRs, while some public TCRs were found in many donors. A later look showed TCR association rates differing by HLA locus, highest for DRB1 and lowest for HLA-C.

The germline gives CDR1 LGHNA, CDR2 YSLEER. Deletions cut 1 base from V and 2 bases from J, with 9 bases between. CDR3 length: 14 residues. The study ran its PCR with 60 Vbeta and 13 Jbeta primers. Repertoires were generated with immunoSEQ multiplex PCR, while TCRdb's copy carries only in-frame clones and drops some. The sample holds under 150,000 clones, roughly four fifths seen once. The sequence was obtained from a male donor in good health and CMV-seronegative. The chain recombines TRBV4-3 with TRBJ2-7; the D is unclear. The specimen sequenced was PBMCs. CDR3 amino acids: CASSQVGETYEQYF. CDR3 in DNA: TGCGCCAGCAGCCAAGTGGGCGAGACCTACGAGCAGTACTTC.